This record covers a single T cell receptor (beta chain). There are 14 residues in the CDR3. Trimming cost V 0 bases and J 6 bases, with 9 bases left between them. Germline values: CDR1 SGDLS, CDR2 YYNGEE. This sample was included in a study of blood T cell repertoires in COVID-19. In the authors' methods: Reference gene primers were amplified, and this amplification served to estimate nucleated cell counts. Clones were sequenced by immunoSEQ multiplex PCR, and TCRdb holds only the in-frame ones, with some missing. D and trimming were read from the DNA, whereas the V and J calls and clone size are those reported in that table. The sample holds fewer than 95,000 clones; roughly 88% are singletons and the top ten take 0.35% to 0.5%.

The sequenced material came from peripheral blood. V and J are TRBV9 and TRBJ1-4, with a possible D match to TRBD1 (5 bases). The clonotype was recovered from a man aged 60 to 69 with acute or convalescent COVID-19. CDR3 amino acids: CASSVASGDEKLFF. The CDR3 bases are TGTGCCAGCAGCGTAGCTTCGGGGGATGAAAAACTGTTTTTT.